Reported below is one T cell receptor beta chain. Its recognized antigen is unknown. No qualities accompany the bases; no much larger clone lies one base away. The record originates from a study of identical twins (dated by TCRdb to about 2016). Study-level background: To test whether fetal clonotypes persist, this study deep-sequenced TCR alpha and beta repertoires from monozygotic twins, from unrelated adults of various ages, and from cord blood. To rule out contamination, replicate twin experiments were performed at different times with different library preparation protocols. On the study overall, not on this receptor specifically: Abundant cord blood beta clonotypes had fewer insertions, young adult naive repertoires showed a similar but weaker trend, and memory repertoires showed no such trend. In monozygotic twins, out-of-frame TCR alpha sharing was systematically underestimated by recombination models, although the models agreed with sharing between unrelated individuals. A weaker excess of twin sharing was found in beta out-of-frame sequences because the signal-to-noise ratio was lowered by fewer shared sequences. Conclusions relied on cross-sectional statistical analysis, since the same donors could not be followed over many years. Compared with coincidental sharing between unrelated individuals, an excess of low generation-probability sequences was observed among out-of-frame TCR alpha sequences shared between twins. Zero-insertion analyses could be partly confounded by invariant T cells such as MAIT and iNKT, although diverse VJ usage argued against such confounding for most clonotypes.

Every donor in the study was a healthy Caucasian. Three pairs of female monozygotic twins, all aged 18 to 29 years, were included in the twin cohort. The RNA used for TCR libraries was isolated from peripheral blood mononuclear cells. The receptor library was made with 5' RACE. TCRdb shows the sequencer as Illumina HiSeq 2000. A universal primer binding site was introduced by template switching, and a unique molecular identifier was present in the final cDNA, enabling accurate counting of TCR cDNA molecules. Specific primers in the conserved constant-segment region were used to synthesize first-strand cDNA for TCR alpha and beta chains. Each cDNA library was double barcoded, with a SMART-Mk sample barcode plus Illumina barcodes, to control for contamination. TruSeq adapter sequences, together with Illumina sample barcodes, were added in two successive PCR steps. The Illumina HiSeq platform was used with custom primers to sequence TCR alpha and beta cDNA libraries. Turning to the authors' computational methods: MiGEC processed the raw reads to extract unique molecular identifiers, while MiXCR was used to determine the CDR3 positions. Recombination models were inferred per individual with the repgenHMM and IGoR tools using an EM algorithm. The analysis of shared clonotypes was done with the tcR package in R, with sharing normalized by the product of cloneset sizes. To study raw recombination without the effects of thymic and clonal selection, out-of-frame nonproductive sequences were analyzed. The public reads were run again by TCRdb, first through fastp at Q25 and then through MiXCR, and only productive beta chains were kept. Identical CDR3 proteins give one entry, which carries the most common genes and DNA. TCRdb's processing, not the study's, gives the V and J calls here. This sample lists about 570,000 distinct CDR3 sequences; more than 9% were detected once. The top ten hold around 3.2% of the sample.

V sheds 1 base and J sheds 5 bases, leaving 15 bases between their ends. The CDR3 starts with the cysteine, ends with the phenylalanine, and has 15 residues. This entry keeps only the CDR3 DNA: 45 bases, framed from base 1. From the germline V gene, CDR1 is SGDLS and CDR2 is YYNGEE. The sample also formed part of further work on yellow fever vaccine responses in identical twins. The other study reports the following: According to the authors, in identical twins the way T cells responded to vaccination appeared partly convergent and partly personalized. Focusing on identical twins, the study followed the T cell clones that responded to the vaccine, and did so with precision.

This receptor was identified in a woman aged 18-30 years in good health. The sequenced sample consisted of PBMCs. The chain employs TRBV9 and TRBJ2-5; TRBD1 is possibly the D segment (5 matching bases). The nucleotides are TGTGCCAGCAGCGTAATTCTAGGGGCGAGGGAGACCCAGTACTTC. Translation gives CASSVILGARETQYF.